Following are 18 T cell receptor beta chains from one sample sequenced in a study of control samples from healthy donors and cancer patients. TCRdb's copy holds only in-frame clones and misses some; the assay was immunoSEQ multiplex PCR. The sample lists 150,000 to 200,000 clones, about 91% seen once, with 1.5% to 2% in the top ten. Input material: blood. The source of these receptors is a man aged 18 to 35 in good health.

The V and J genes are TRBV7-6 and TRBJ2-1; TRBD2 aligns across 11 bases. This CDR3 comprises 17 residues. Germline trimming cut 5 bases from V and 0 bases from J; bases unmatched to any gene: 6. Germline lookup yields CDR1 SGHVS and CDR2 FNYEAQ. CDR3 coding DNA: TGTGCCAGCAGCCCCCCTAGCGGGGGGTACTCCTACAATGAGCAGTTCTTC. Encoded protein: CASSPPSGGYSYNEQFF.

CDR3 in amino acids: CASSLEIPDTQYF. The DNA of the CDR3 is TGTGCCAGCAGCTTGGAAATCCCAGATACGCAGTATTTT. The chain uses TRBV5-8 and TRBJ2-3; D is uncertain. The CDR3 contains 13 residues. Germline-derived CDR1 and CDR2 are SGHTS and YDEGEE. Trimming took 0 bases from V and 4 from J, leaving 6 bases between them.

V and J are TRBV28 and TRBJ2-5; tentative D call: TRBD1 (6 bases). CDR1 MDHEN and CDR2 SYDVKM come from the germline V gene. V was trimmed by 7 bases and J by 4 bases, leaving 19 bases between them. The CDR3 length is 15 residues. The CDR3 spells CASTQAGAVGETQYF. DNA for the CDR3: TGTGCCAGCACCCAGGCAGGGGCGGTTGGAGAGACCCAGTACTTC. The full variable domain, with the rest looked up from reference TRBV28 and TRBJ2-5, is DVKVTQSSRYLVKRTGEKVFLECVQDMDHENMFWYRQDPGLGLRLIYFSYDVKMKEKGDIPEGYSVSREKKERFSLILESASTNQTSMYLCASTQAGAVGETQYFGPGTRLLVL.

The J gene is TRBJ2-7, the V gene TRBV6-2 or TRBV6-3; D might be TRBD2 (5 bases). Germline lookup yields CDR1 MNHEY and CDR2 SVGEGT. This CDR3 region has 14 residues. Trimming shortened V by 2 bases and J by 3 bases, and 11 bases separated the two germline ends. In DNA, the CDR3 is TGTGCCAGCAGTTACAGGACTGGCAGCTACGAGCAGTACTTC. This encodes CASSYRTGSYEQYF.

The J gene is TRBJ1-4, the V gene TRBV25-1; D remains ambiguous. The germline V and J ends were trimmed by 2 bases and 7 bases, with 17 bases remaining between them. This CDR3 region has 16 residues. Germline loops: CDR1 MGHDK, CDR2 SYGVNS. The CDR3 region is CASSEHLWGRGEKLFF. The DNA of the CDR3 is TGTGCCAGCAGTGAACACCTATGGGGTCGGGGTGAAAAACTGTTTTTT.

The J gene is TRBJ2-5, the V gene TRBV4-3; 9 nucleotides agree with TRBD2. Germline V lookup: CDR1 LGHNA, CDR2 YSLEER. The CDR3 is 17 amino acids. With V trimmed by 1 base and J by 1 base, 7 bases remained unmatched. The DNA for the CDR3 is TGCGCCAGCAGCCAAGGAGGAGCGGGGGGCCCCCAAGAGACCCAGTACTTC. It translates to CASSQGGAGGPQETQYF.

The chain uses TRBV5-6 and TRBJ1-2; D gene ambiguous. Trimming shortened V by 0 bases and J by 0 bases, and 0 bases separated the two germline ends. Germline CDR1 SGHDT, CDR2 YYEEEE. CDR3 size: 12 residues. CDR3 DNA: TGTGCCAGCAGCTTGGCTAACTATGGCTACACCTTC. Amino acid sequence: CASSLANYGYTF. The full variable domain, in which reference TRBV5-6 and TRBJ1-2 provide the parts outside the CDR3, is DAGVTQSPTHLIKTRGQQVTLRCSPKSGHDTVSWYQQALGQGPQFIFQYYEEEERQRGNFPDRFSGHQFPNYSSELNVNALLLGDSALYLCASSLANYGYTFGSGTRLTVV.

The chain has TRBV7-9 and TRBJ1-2; D unresolved. Germline CDR1 and CDR2: SEHNR and FQNEAQ (reference sequence). Trimming removed 8 bases at V and 10 bases at J, with 5 bases between. CDR3 length: 8 amino acids. CDR3 sequence: CASEDYTF. CDR3 DNA: TGTGCCAGCGAAGACTACACCTTC.

The V call is TRBV9, the J call TRBJ1-1, with D tentatively TRBD1 (5 bases). Trimming took 4 bases from V and 3 from J, leaving 13 bases between them. The CDR3 consists of 14 residues. CDR1 SGDLS and CDR2 YYNGEE come from the germline V gene. DNA of the CDR3: TGTGCCAGCAGCTACCAATTGGGGGACACTGAAGCTTTCTTT. This translates into CASSYQLGDTEAFF.

This chain joins TRBV24-1 and TRBJ2-1; D not resolved. CDR1 is KGHDR, CDR2 SFDVKD, per germline. Trimming removed 7 bases at V and 7 bases at J, with 4 bases between. The CDR3 covers 10 residues. CDR3 DNA sequence: TGTGCCACCAGGGGTAATGAGCAGTTCTTC. This codes for CATRGNEQFF.

This clone turned up a few times. The genes are TRBV13 and TRBJ2-1; D is ambiguous. Trimming took off 1 base at V and 10 bases at J, with 8 bases between the two ends. Germline assignment: CDR1 PRHDT and CDR2 FYEKMQ (reference sequence). The CDR3 covers 12 residues. The CDR3 protein is CASSLEGPEQFF. In nucleotides, the CDR3 is TGTGCCAGCAGCTTAGAGGGCCCCGAGCAGTTCTTC.

The rearrangement uses TRBV4-1 and TRBJ1-3; a weak D match, TRBD1 (6 bases). Germline V gives CDR1 MGHRA, CDR2 YSYEKL. The CDR3 extends over 15 amino acids. Trimming shortened V by 1 base and J by 2 bases, and 9 bases separated the two germline ends. The DNA for the CDR3 is TGCGCCAGCAGCCAAGTTGGGGGGCCTGGAAACACCATATATTTT. This translates into CASSQVGGPGNTIYF.

The CDR3 protein is CASSTSLGDTEAFF. CDR3 nucleotide sequence: TGTGCCAGCAGTACTTCCCTCGGGGACACTGAAGCTTTCTTT. This chain joins TRBV28 and TRBJ1-1; D uncertain. Trimming stripped 5 bases from V and 3 bases from J, with 13 bases between. The CDR3 has 14 amino acids. CDR1 is MDHEN, CDR2 SYDVKM, per germline.

The rearrangement uses TRBV4-2 and TRBJ1-4; 8 bases are a match to TRBD1. Germline lookup yields CDR1 LGHNA and CDR2 YNFKEQ. CDR3 length equals 18 residues. V shed 0 bases and J 7 bases; nucleotides not matched to a gene: 13. The CDR3 bases are TGTGCCAGCAGCCAAGAAAGGCGATATACAGGGGGTTTTGAAAAACTGTTTTTT. It is translated as CASSQERRYTGGFEKLFF.

This clone has just one count. The chain has TRBV19 and TRBJ1-3, with 8 bases lining up with TRBD1. This CDR3 is built from 16 residues. Germline V gene lookup returns CDR1 LNHDA and CDR2 SQIVND (reference sequence). The junction had 5 bases not matched to a gene; V was cut back by 3 bases and J by 1 base. CDR3 sequence: CASSIPRTGSGNTIYF. Here the CDR3 DNA reads TGTGCCAGTAGTATTCCCCGGACAGGGTCTGGAAACACCATATATTTT.

The CDR3 sequence: CASSAGVEQYF. In DNA, the CDR3 is TGTGCCAGCAGCGCTGGGGTCGAGCAGTACTTC. The genes are TRBV9 and TRBJ2-7; D not resolved. CDR1 is SGDLS, CDR2 YYNGEE, per germline. Trimming removed 3 bases at V and 6 bases at J, with 7 bases between. The CDR3 is made up of 11 amino acids.

This clone was seen just once. The CDR3 reads CASSLGGGQNTEAFF. The CDR3 DNA sequence: TGTGCCAGCAGCTTAGGGGGTGGGCAAAACACTGAAGCTTTCTTT. This chain links TRBV7-2 with TRBJ1-1; D is unresolved. V lost 1 base and J 2 bases, leaving 11 bases between the germline ends. Germline CDR1 SGHTA, CDR2 FQGNSA. This CDR3 has 15 amino acids.

This sequence joins TRBV7-9 and TRBJ1-2; 9 bases align to TRBD1. Germline trimming cut 0 bases from V and 8 bases from J; bases unmatched to any gene: 16. Germline V lookup: CDR1 SEHNR, CDR2 FQNEAQ (reference sequence). The CDR3 runs to 18 residues. CDR3 loop: CASSLAILPGQGHGGYTF. The DNA for the CDR3 is TGTGCCAGCAGCTTAGCGATACTACCGGGACAGGGTCATGGAGGCTACACCTTC.